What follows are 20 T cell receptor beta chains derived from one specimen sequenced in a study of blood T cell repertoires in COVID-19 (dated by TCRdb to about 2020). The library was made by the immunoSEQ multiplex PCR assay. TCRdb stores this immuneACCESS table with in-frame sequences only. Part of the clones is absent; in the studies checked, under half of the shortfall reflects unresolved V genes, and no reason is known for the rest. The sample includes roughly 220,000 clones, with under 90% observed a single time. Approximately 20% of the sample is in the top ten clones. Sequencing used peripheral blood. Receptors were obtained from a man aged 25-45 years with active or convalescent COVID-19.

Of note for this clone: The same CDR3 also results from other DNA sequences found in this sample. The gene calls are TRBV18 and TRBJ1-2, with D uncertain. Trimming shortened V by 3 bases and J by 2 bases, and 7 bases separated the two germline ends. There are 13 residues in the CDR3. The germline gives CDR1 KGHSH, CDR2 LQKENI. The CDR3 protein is CASSPDTNYGYTF. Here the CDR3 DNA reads TGTGCCAGCTCACCTGACACCAACTATGGCTACACCTTC.

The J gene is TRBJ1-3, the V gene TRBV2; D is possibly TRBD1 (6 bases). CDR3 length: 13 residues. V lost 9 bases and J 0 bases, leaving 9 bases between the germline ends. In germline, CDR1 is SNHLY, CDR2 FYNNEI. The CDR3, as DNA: TGTGCCAGTGGACAGTACTCTGGAAACACCATATATTTT. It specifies CASGQYSGNTIYF.

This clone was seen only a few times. The CDR3 protein is CASSPSPGLGPYNEQFF. DNA of the CDR3: TGTGCCAGCAGTCCCTCTCCGGGACTAGGGCCCTACAATGAGCAGTTCTTC. The genes are TRBV6-4 and TRBJ2-1; 8 bases are a match to TRBD2. CDR3 length: 17 amino acids. Trimming removed 5 bases from V and 2 bases from J; junction bases left unmatched: 11. Germline assignment: CDR1 MRHNA and CDR2 SNTAGT.

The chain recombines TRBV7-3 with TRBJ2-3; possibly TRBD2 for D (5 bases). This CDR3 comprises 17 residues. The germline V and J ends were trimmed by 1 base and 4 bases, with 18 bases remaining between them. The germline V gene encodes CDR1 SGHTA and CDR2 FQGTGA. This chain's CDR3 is CASSLNPRGSLADTQYF. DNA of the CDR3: TGTGCCAGCAGCTTAAACCCTAGAGGGAGTCTTGCAGATACGCAGTATTTT.

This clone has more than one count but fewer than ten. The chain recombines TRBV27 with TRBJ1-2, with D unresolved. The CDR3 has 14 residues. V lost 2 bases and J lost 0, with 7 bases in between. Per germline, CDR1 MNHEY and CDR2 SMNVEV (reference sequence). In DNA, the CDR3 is TGTGCCAGCAGTTTAACGGGTACTAACTATGGCTACACCTTC. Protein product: CASSLTGTNYGYTF.

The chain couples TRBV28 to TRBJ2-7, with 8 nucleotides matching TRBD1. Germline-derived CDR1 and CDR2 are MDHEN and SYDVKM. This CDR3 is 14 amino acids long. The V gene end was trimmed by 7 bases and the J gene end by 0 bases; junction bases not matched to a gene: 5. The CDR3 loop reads CASTLDRGSYEQYF. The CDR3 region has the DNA TGTGCCAGCACCCTAGACAGGGGCTCCTACGAGCAGTACTTC.

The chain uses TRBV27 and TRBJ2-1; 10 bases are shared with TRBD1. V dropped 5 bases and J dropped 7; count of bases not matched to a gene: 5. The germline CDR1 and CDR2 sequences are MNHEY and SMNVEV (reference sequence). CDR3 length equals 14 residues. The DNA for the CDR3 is TGTGCCAGCAGTCCCGACAGGGGGCTAAATGAGCAGTTCTTC. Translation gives CASSPDRGLNEQFF.

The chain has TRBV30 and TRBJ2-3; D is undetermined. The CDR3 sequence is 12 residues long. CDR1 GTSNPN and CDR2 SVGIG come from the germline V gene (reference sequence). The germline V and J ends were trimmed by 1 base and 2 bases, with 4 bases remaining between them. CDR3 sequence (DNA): TGTGCCTGGAGTGCAAACACAGATACGCAGTATTTT. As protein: CAWSANTDTQYF.

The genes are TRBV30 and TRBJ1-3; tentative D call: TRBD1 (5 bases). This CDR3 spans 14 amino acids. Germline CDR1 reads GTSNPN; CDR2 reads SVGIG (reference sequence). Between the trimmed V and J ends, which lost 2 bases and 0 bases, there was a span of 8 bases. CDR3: CAWSTGASGNTIYF. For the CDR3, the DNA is TGTGCCTGGAGTACAGGCGCCTCTGGAAACACCATATATTTT.

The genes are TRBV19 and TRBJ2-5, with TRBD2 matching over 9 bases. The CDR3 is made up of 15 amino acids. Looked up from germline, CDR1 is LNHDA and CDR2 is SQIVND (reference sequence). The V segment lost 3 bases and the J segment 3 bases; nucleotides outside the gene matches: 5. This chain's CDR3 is CASSIGSGRKETQYF. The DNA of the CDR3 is TGTGCCAGTAGTATTGGAAGCGGGAGGAAAGAGACCCAGTACTTC.

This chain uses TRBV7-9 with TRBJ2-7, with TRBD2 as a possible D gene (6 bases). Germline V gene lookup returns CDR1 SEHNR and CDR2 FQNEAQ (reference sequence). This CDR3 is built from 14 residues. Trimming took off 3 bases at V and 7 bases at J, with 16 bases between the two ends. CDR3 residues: CASSFHGSSGEQYF. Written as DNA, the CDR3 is TGTGCCAGCAGCTTTCACGGGAGTTCAGGAGAGCAGTACTTC.

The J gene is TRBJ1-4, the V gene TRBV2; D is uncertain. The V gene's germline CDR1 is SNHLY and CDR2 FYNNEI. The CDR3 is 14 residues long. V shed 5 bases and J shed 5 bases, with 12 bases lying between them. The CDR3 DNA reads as TGTGCCAGCAGTCGGGCCTCGGGAAATGAAAAACTGTTTTTT. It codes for CASSRASGNEKLFF.

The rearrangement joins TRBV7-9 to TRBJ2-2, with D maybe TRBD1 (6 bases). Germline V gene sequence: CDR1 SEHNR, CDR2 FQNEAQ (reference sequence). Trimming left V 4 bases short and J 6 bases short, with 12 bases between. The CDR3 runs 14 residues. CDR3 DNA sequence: TGTGCCAGCAGCTCCAGGGGTAACGCCGGGGAGCTGTTTTTT. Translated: CASSSRGNAGELFF.

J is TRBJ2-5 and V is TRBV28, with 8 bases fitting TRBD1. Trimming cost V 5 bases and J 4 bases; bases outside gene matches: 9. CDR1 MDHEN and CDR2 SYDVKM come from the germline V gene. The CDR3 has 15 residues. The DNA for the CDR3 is TGTGCCAGCAGTCACCAGGGGGCTGGGGGAGAGACCCAGTACTTC. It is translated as CASSHQGAGGETQYF.

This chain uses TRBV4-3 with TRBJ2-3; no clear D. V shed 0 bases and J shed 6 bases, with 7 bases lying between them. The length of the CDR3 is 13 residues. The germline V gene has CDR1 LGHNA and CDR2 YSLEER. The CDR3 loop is CASSQDHGDTQYF. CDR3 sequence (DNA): TGCGCCAGCAGCCAAGATCACGGGGATACGCAGTATTTT.

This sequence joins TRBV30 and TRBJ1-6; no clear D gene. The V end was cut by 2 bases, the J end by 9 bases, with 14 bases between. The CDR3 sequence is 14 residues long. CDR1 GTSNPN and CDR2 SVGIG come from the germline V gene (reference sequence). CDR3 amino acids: CAWSLPGSGSPLHF. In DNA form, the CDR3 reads TGTGCCTGGAGTCTCCCCGGGTCTGGTTCACCCCTCCACTTT. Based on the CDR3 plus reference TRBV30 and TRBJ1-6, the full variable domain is SQTIHQWPATLVQPVGSPLSLECTVEGTSNPNLYWYRQAAGRGLQLLFYSVGIGQISSEVPQNLSASRPQDRQFILSSKKLLLSDSGFYLCAWSLPGSGSPLHFGNGTRLTVT.

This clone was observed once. In nucleotides, the CDR3 is TGTGCCAGTAGTATTAGGGGGCCCAGAGGAAACAATGAGCAGTTCTTC. Its translation: CASSIRGPRGNNEQFF. The rearrangement joins TRBV19 to TRBJ2-1; TRBD1 aligns across 7 bases. V gave up 3 bases and J gave up 5 bases; unmatched junction bases: 10. CDR3 size: 16 residues. Germline CDR1 reads LNHDA; CDR2 reads SQIVND (reference sequence).

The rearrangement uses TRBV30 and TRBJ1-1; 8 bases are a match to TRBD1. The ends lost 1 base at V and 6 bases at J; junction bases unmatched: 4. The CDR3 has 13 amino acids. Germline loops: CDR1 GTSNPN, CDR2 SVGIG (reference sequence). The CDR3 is CAWSAGQGAEAFF. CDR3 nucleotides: TGTGCCTGGAGTGCCGGACAGGGCGCTGAAGCTTTCTTT.

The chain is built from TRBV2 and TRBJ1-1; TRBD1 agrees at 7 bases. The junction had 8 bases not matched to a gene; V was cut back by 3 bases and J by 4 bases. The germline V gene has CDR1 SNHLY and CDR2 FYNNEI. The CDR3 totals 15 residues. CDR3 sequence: CASSDNEGASTEAFF. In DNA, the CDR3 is TGTGCCAGCAGTGATAACGAGGGGGCCAGCACTGAAGCTTTCTTT.

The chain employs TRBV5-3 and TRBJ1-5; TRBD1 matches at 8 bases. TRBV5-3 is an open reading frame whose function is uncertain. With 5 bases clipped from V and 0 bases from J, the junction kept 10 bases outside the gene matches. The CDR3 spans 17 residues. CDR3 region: CARSWDRLDHSNQPQHF. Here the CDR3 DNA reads TGTGCCAGAAGTTGGGACAGGTTAGACCATAGCAATCAGCCCCAGCATTTT.